This T cell receptor (beta chain) was sequenced in a study of blood T cell repertoires in COVID-19. The wider study: The United States, Italy and Spain supplied acute and convalescent COVID-19 samples. PBMCs, B-cell-depleted T cells, or T cells were the source of the cDNA or gDNA that made up the material.

This CDR3 region has 13 residues. Germline trimming cut 6 bases from V and 4 bases from J; bases unmatched to any gene: 5. As processed by the authors: It was from reference gene primer amplification that nucleated cell counts were estimated. Produced via immunoSEQ multiplex PCR; TCRdb's table is partial and in-frame only. V, J and clone size are those of that table, while D and trimming were read from the DNA. The table records 70,000 to 85,000 clones, 80% to 90% of them present only once. This chain links TRBV12-3 or TRBV12-4 with TRBJ1-2; 7 bases map to TRBD1. This TCR was sampled from a woman of 80 years or more with acute or convalescent COVID-19. Material: peripheral blood. CDR3 residues: CASSLGGTYGYTF. The DNA of the CDR3 is TGTGCCAGCAGCCTAGGGGGCACCTATGGCTACACCTTC.